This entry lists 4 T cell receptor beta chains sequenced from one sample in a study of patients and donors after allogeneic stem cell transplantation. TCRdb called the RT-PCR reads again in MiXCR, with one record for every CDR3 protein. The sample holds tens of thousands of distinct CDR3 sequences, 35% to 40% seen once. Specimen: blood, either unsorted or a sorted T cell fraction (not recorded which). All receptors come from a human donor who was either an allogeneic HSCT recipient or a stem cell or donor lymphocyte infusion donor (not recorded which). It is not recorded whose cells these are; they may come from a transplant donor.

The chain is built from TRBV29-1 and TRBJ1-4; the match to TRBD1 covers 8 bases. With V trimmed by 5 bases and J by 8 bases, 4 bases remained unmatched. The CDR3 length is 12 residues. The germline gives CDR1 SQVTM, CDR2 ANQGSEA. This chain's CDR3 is CSVLTGEEKLFF. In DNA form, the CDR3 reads TGCAGCGTTCTGACAGGGGAGGAAAAACTGTTTTTT.

As DNA, the CDR3 is TGCAGTGCTAGAGACGGACTAGCGGGAGACTACGAGCAGTACTTC. Protein sequence: CSARDGLAGDYEQYF. V gene TRBV20-1 combines with J gene TRBJ2-7; 13 bases map to TRBD2. V lost 0 bases, J lost 3 bases, and 2 bases stayed unmatched. CDR1 is DFQATT and CDR2 is SNEGSKA in the germline V gene (reference sequence). CDR3 size: 15 residues.

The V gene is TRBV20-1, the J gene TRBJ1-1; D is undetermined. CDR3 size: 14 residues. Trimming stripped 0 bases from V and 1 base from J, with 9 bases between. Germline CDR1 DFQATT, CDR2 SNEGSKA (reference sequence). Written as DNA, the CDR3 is TGCAGTGCTAGAGATCTTACCTCGAACACTGAAGCTTTCTTT. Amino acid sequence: CSARDLTSNTEAFF.

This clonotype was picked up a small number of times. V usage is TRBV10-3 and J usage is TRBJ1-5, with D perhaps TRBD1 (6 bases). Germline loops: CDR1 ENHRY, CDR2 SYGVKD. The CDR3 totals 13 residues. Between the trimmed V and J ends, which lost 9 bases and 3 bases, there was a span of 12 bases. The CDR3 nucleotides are TGTGCCATGGGGGGCGATCCCAATCAGCCCCAGCATTTT. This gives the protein CAMGGDPNQPQHF.